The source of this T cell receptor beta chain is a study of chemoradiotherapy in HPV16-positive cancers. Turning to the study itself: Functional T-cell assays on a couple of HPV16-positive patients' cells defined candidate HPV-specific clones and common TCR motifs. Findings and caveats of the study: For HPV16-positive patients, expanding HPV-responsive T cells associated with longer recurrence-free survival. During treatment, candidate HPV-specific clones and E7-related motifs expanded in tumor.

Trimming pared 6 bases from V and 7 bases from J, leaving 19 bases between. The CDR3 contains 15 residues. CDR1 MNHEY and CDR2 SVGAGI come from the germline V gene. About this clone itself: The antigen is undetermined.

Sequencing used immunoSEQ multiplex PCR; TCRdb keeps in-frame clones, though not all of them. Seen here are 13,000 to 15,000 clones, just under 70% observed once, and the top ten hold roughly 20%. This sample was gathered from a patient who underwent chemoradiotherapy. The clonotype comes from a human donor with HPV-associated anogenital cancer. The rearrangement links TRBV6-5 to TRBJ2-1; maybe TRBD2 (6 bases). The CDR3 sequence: CASSQPGGSSNEQFF. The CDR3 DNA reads TGTGCCAGCAGCCAACCCGGGGGAAGTTCGAATGAGCAGTTCTTC.